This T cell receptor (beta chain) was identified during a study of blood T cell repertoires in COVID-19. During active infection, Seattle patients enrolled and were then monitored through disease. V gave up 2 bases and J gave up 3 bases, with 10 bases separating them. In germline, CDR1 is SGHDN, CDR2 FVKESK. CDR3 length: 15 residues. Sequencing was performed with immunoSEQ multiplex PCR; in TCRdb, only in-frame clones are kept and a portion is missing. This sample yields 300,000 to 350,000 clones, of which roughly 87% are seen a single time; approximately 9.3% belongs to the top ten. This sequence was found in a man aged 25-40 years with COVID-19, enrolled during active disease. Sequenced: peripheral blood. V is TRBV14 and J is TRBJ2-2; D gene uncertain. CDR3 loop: CASSQRTAYTGELFF. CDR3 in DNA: TGTGCCAGCAGCCAACGAACAGCTTACACCGGGGAGCTGTTTTTT.